Below are 24 T cell receptor beta chains sequenced from a single sample in a study of blood T cell repertoires in COVID-19. Some clones are missing from TCRdb's copy, which holds only in-frame ones; the method was immunoSEQ multiplex PCR. The profile shows about 40,000 clones, about 80% of them singletons. Sequenced: peripheral blood. Source of these receptors: a human donor with acute or convalescent COVID-19. The donor label of this sample is uncertain.

The chain combines TRBV7-7 with TRBJ2-3; 8 bases line up with TRBD2. The CDR3 sequence is 14 residues long. Germline V gene sequence: CDR1 SSHAT, CDR2 FNYEAQ (reference sequence). The CDR3 DNA reads TGTGCTAGCGGGACGGGGGGCCTTACAGATACGCAGTATTTT. This gives the protein CASGTGGLTDTQYF.

V is TRBV2 and J is TRBJ2-5; 9 bases map to TRBD1. This CDR3 region has 12 residues. CDR1 is SNHLY, CDR2 FYNNEI, per germline. Trimming at V came to 6 bases and at J to 5 bases, leaving 1 base not matched to a gene. CDR3 sequence: CASRTGGETQYF. In DNA, the CDR3 is TGTGCCAGCAGGACAGGGGGGGAGACCCAGTACTTC.

V gene TRBV5-1 combines with J gene TRBJ2-5; D perhaps matches TRBD2 (5 bases). The germline CDR1 and CDR2 sequences are SGHRS and YFSETQ. Trimming shortened V by 4 bases and J by 5 bases, and 21 bases separated the two germline ends. The CDR3 loop spans 16 amino acids. The CDR3 here is CASSVGGGPSRETQYF. CDR3 coding DNA: TGCGCCAGCAGCGTAGGAGGCGGACCCTCCCGGGAGACCCAGTACTTC. Full variable domain (missing parts from reference TRBV5-1 and TRBJ2-5): KAGVTQTPRYLIKTRGQQVTLSCSPISGHRSVSWYQQTPGQGLQFLFEYFSETQRNKGNFPGRFSGRQFSNSRSEMNVSTLELGDSALYLCASSVGGGPSRETQYFGPGTRLLVL.

In this sample, this clone turned up once. CDR3 in amino acids: CASSQGQSSYNEQFF. CDR3 sequence (DNA): TGTGCCAGCAGCCAAGGACAGTCTTCCTACAATGAGCAGTTCTTC. The V call is TRBV5-8, the J call TRBJ2-1; tentatively, D is TRBD1 (6 bases). V was trimmed by 4 bases and J by 1 base, leaving 12 bases between them. The CDR3 has 15 amino acids. Germline CDR1 reads SGHTS; CDR2 reads YDEGEE.

This chain connects TRBV5-1 to TRBJ2-5; 8 bases agree with TRBD2. This CDR3 region has 15 residues. The V segment lost 1 base and the J segment 2 bases; nucleotides outside the gene matches: 4. Germline CDR1 reads SGHRS; CDR2 reads YFSETQ. CDR3 nucleotide sequence: TGCGCCAGCAGCTTGTCTGGCGGGAGGCAAGAGACCCAGTACTTC. Its protein is CASSLSGGRQETQYF.

The chain has TRBV27 and TRBJ2-2, with D unresolved. Germline lookup yields CDR1 MNHEY and CDR2 SMNVEV (reference sequence). This CDR3 has 15 residues. Between the trimmed V and J ends, which lost 6 bases and 1 base, there was a span of 12 bases. Here the CDR3 reads CASREKFKNTGELFF. CDR3 nucleotides: TGTGCCAGCAGGGAGAAGTTTAAGAACACCGGGGAGCTGTTTTTT.

The gene calls are TRBV6-2 or TRBV6-3 and TRBJ1-2; the D gene is possibly TRBD1 (6 bases). The CDR3 is 13 amino acids. Germline CDR1 and CDR2: MNHEY and SVGEGT. The germline V and J ends were trimmed by 4 bases and 5 bases, with 11 bases remaining between them. The CDR3 here is CASSFRQGYGYTF. The CDR3 DNA reads as TGTGCCAGCAGTTTTCGGCAGGGGTATGGCTACACCTTC.

V usage is TRBV11-2 and J usage is TRBJ2-7; TRBD2 aligns across 11 bases. CDR1 is SGHAT, CDR2 FQNNGV, per germline. After removal of 3 bases from V and 3 bases from J, the junction contained 7 bases not matched to a gene. The CDR3 runs to 16 residues. CDR3 sequence reads: CASSLSEGLADYEQYF. CDR3 DNA sequence: TGTGCCAGCAGCTTGAGCGAGGGACTAGCGGACTACGAGCAGTACTTC.

The chain joins TRBV18 to TRBJ2-2, with D hard to call. This CDR3 has 15 amino acids. CDR1 KGHSH and CDR2 LQKENI come from the germline V gene. V was clipped by 3 bases and J by 2 bases, with 10 bases between them. In DNA, the CDR3 is TGTGCCAGCTCACCGAGGTCACGCAACACCGGGGAGCTGTTTTTT. It yields the protein CASSPRSRNTGELFF.

The V call is TRBV19, the J call TRBJ1-2, with 9 positions matching TRBD1. The germline V gene has CDR1 LNHDA and CDR2 SQIVND (reference sequence). With 5 bases clipped from V and 3 bases from J, the junction kept 4 bases outside the gene matches. The CDR3 totals 14 residues. The CDR3 region is CASSLGQGHYGYTF. The CDR3 nucleotides read TGTGCCAGTAGTCTGGGACAGGGTCACTATGGCTACACCTTC.

The chain joins TRBV30 to TRBJ2-7, with TRBD1 matching 7 bases. The CDR3 is made up of 15 amino acids. The V gene's germline CDR1 is GTSNPN and CDR2 SVGIG (reference sequence). V gave up 0 bases and J gave up 11 bases; unmatched junction bases: 16. The CDR3 DNA sequence: TGTGCCTGGAGTGTAAAAGGGTCCTTCGGGCAGGGGGAGTACTTC. Protein: CAWSVKGSFGQGEYF.

The chain employs TRBV25-1 and TRBJ2-3; TRBD2 matches 7 bases. CDR3 size: 15 residues. Germline CDR1 is MGHDK and CDR2 is SYGVNS. V gave up 6 bases and J gave up 4 bases; unmatched junction bases: 10. CDR3 residues: CASRKSGIAPDTQYF. The CDR3 bases are TGTGCCAGCAGAAAGAGCGGGATCGCCCCAGATACGCAGTATTTT.

V and J are TRBV3-1 (or the pseudogene TRBV3-2) and TRBJ2-2; 11 nucleotides align to TRBD2. J was trimmed by 1 base and V by 2 bases; bases with no gene match: 0. Germline V CDR1 and CDR2: LGHDT, YNNKEL (reference sequence). This CDR3 is built from 16 residues. This CDR3 reads CASSQTSGRNTGELFF. The CDR3 DNA sequence: TGTGCCAGCAGCCAAACTAGCGGGAGGAACACCGGGGAGCTGTTTTTT.

This clone has more than one count but fewer than ten. The chain combines TRBV7-9 with TRBJ2-7, with TRBD2 matching 9 bases. Trimming at V came to 5 bases and at J to 9 bases, leaving 26 bases not matched to a gene. Germline V gene lookup returns CDR1 SEHNR and CDR2 FQNEAQ (reference sequence). This CDR3 is 19 amino acids long. This CDR3 is CASSPPGFSGGHQPSGQYF. Here the CDR3 DNA reads TGTGCCAGCAGCCCCCCCGGGTTCAGCGGGGGGCACCAACCTTCTGGGCAGTACTTC.

The V call is TRBV6-5, the J call TRBJ1-2; D gene ambiguous. The germline V and J ends were trimmed by 5 bases and 2 bases, with 12 bases remaining between them. CDR1 MNHEY and CDR2 SVGAGI come from the germline V gene. This CDR3 region has 14 residues. The CDR3 loop is CASSQDGRNYGYTF. The CDR3 DNA is TGTGCCAGCAGTCAGGACGGGAGGAACTATGGCTACACCTTC.

The chain couples TRBV29-1 to TRBJ2-1; TRBD2 matches at 8 bases. Losses at the gene ends were 2 bases for V and 8 bases for J; bases not matched to a gene: 8. The CDR3 covers 14 residues. The germline V gene encodes CDR1 SQVTM and CDR2 ANQGSEA. Written as DNA, the CDR3 is TGCAGCGTTGAACGGGGGGGAACCGTCCATGAGCAGTTCTTC. Translated: CSVERGGTVHEQFF.

This clone came up once. CDR3 bases: TGTGCCAGCGGGGACAGTGGCGGCTACACCTTC. Amino acids: CASGDSGGYTF. The rearrangement uses TRBV6-5 and TRBJ1-2; 7 bases are a match to TRBD1. The V gene's germline CDR1 is MNHEY and CDR2 SVGAGI. Unmatched junction bases numbered 5, after V lost 8 bases and J lost 8 bases. The CDR3 is 11 residues long.

The chain employs TRBV18 and TRBJ2-5; D unresolved. CDR3 length equals 15 residues. Germline CDR1 reads KGHSH; CDR2 reads LQKENI. V lost 3 bases and J 4 bases, leaving 15 bases between the germline ends. CDR3 DNA sequence: TGTGCCAGCTCACCTCTTGCAACAGAAGGAGAGACCCAGTACTTC. Protein sequence: CASSPLATEGETQYF. The full variable domain, rest sourced from reference TRBV18 and TRBJ2-5, is NAGVMQNPRHLVRRRGQEARLRCSPMKGHSHVYWYRQLPEEGLKFMVYLQKENIIDESGMPKERFSAEFPKEGPSILRIQQVVRGDSAAYFCASSPLATEGETQYFGPGTRLLVL.

This clone is judged large. The CDR3 region is CASSQSSGEETQYF. The CDR3 nucleotides are TGCGCCAGCAGCCAAAGTAGCGGGGAAGAGACCCAGTACTTC. J is TRBJ2-5 and V is TRBV4-1, with 8 bases matching TRBD2. CDR3 length equals 14 residues. The V gene's germline CDR1 is MGHRA and CDR2 YSYEKL. V gave up 2 bases and J gave up 3 bases; unmatched junction bases: 2.

CDR3 sequence reads: CASSLSMGQGNTEAFF. Written as DNA, the CDR3 is TGTGCCAGCAGTTTATCGATGGGACAGGGGAACACTGAAGCTTTCTTT. This chain connects TRBV27 to TRBJ1-1; 9 bases line up with TRBD1. Germline V CDR1 and CDR2: MNHEY, SMNVEV (reference sequence). After removal of 0 bases from V and 1 base from J, the junction contained 3 bases not matched to a gene. The CDR3 is 16 residues long.

The rearrangement joins TRBV6-5 to TRBJ1-1; D unclear. This CDR3 has 16 amino acids. Looked up from germline, CDR1 is MNHEY and CDR2 is SVGAGI. V lost 2 bases and J 1 base, leaving 14 bases between the germline ends. CDR3 bases: TGTGCCAGCAGTTACGGGTCGGGATCCGGGAACACTGAAGCTTTCTTT. Translated, it gives CASSYGSGSGNTEAFF.

The J gene is TRBJ1-6, the V gene TRBV14; 7 bases are a match to TRBD1. The CDR3 sequence is 15 residues long. Germline CDR1 SGHDN, CDR2 FVKESK. J gave up 9 bases and V 3 bases, and 8 bases lay outside the gene matches. The CDR3 bases are TGTGCCAGCAGCCAGAGACAGGGTTGGCTTTCACCCCTCCACTTT. It specifies CASSQRQGWLSPLHF.

The gene calls are TRBV2 and TRBJ1-5, with 9 bases identical to TRBD1. Germline V gene data show CDR1 as SNHLY and CDR2 as FYNNEI. The CDR3 runs to 15 residues. V was clipped by 3 bases and J by 7 bases; unmatched bases: 7. The CDR3 DNA is TGTGCCAGCAGTGACTCTACAGGGGGCTGGCAGCCCCAGCATTTT. Its protein product is CASSDSTGGWQPQHF.

The genes are TRBV19 and TRBJ1-1, with 11 bases fitting TRBD1. Germline V lookup: CDR1 LNHDA, CDR2 SQIVND (reference sequence). CDR3 size: 17 residues. V was pared by 5 bases and J by 1 base, with 9 bases of the junction left unmatched. The CDR3 coding sequence is TGTGCCAGTAGTTCCGGACAGGGGGCATCGGGGAACACTGAAGCTTTCTTT. It encodes CASSSGQGASGNTEAFF.